The 2 T cell receptor beta chains in this list originate from one sample, sequenced in a study of beta chain features in type 1 diabetes (dated by TCRdb to the late 2010s). Library creation used the immunoSEQ multiplex PCR assay. The High Capacity cDNA Reverse Transcription Kit was used to reverse transcribe all of the isolated RNA, meaning that expressed TCRB transcripts were what got sequenced. TCRdb carries this immuneACCESS record with in-frame sequences only. Its versions omit some clonotypes, under half of them owing to an unresolved V gene in the studies checked, with the rest unexplained. The sample table lists hundreds of thousands of clones, approximately 15% of them with a count of one. The ten largest clones take up 0.017% of the sample. These TCRs are of unknown antigen specificity. The research as a whole found: A moderate but significant shortening of TCRB CDR3 length was observed in type 1 diabetes patients in all four CD4+ subsets.

Sequenced: naive CD4+ T cells from blood. This specimen's cell subset or site label, per the study, means: true naive CD4+ T cells. These receptors all come from a man aged 25 to 40 with type 1 diabetes.

This rearrangement joins TRBV4-3 to TRBJ2-7; 9 positions match TRBD1. CDR1 is LGHNA, CDR2 YSLEER, per germline. J was trimmed by 5 bases and V by 1 base; bases with no gene match: 24. CDR3 size: 21 residues. In DNA form, the CDR3 reads TGCGCCAGCAGCCAAGCCCCTCCGGGACAGGGACCCCGAGGTAGATATGACGAGCAGTACTTC. As protein: CASSQAPPGQGPRGRYDEQYF.

The chain combines TRBV6-6 with TRBJ2-1; 8 positions match TRBD2. The CDR3 length is 15 residues. After removal of 1 base from V and 3 bases from J, the junction contained 2 bases not matched to a gene. The germline V gene has CDR1 MNHNY and CDR2 SVGAGI (reference sequence). DNA of the CDR3: TGTGCCAGCAGTTACTTCGCGGGGGGCTACAATGAGCAGTTCTTC. As protein: CASSYFAGGYNEQFF.